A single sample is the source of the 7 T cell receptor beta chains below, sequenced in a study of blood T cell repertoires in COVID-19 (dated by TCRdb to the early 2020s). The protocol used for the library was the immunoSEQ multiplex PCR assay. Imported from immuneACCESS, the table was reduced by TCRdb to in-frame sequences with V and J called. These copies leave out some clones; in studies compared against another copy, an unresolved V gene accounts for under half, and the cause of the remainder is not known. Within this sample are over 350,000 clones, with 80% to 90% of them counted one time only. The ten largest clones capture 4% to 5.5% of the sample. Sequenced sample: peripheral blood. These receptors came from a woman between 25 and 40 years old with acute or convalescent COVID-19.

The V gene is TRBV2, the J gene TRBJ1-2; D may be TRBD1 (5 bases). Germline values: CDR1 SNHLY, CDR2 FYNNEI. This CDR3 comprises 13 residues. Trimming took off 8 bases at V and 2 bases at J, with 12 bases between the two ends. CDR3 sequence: CASGASRNYGYTF. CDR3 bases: TGTGCCAGCGGGGCCTCTCGAAACTATGGCTACACCTTC.

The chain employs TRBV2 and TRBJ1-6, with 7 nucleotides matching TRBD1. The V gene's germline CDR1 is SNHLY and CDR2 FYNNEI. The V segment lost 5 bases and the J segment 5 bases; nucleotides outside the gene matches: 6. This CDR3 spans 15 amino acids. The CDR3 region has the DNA TGTGCCAGCAGTCCCGGGACAGAGAATAATTCACCCCTCCACTTT. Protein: CASSPGTENNSPLHF.

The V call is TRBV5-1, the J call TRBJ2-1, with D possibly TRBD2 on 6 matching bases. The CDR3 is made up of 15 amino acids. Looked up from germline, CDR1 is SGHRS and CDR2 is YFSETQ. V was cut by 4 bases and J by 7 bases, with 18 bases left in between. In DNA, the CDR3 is TGCGCCAGCAGCATAACGGGGGTGACGCAAAATGAGCAGTTCTTC. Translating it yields CASSITGVTQNEQFF.

The CDR3 DNA reads as TGCGCCAGCAGCCCCGGGACAGCCGAAGTCTACGAGCAGTACTTC. Amino acid sequence: CASSPGTAEVYEQYF. The gene calls are TRBV5-1 and TRBJ2-7; 7 bases agree with TRBD1. V shed 4 bases, J shed 3 bases, and the junction held 10 bases outside the gene matches. Germline values: CDR1 SGHRS, CDR2 YFSETQ. The CDR3 extends over 15 amino acids.

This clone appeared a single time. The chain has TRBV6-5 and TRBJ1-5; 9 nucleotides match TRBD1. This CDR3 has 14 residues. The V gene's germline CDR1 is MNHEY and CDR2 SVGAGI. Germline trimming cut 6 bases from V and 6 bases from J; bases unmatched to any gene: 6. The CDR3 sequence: CASRGTGSTQPQHF. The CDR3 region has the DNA TGTGCCAGCAGAGGGACAGGGTCTACTCAGCCCCAGCATTTT.

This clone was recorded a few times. The CDR3 DNA reads TGTGCCAGCAGCTTAGACAGGGGCACTGAAGCTTTCTTT. Translated: CASSLDRGTEAFF. This chain connects TRBV7-9 to TRBJ1-1; TRBD1 agrees at 7 bases. Germline trimming cut 1 base from V and 4 bases from J; bases unmatched to any gene: 0. This CDR3 has 13 residues. Germline CDR1 is SEHNR and CDR2 is FQNEAQ (reference sequence). Full variable domain (rest looked up from reference TRBV7-9 and TRBJ1-1): DTGVSQNPRHKITKRGQNVTFRCDPISEHNRLYWYRQTLGQGPEFLTYFQNEAQLEKSRLLSDRFSAERPKGSFSTLEIQRTEQGDSAMYLCASSLDRGTEAFFGQGTRLTVV.

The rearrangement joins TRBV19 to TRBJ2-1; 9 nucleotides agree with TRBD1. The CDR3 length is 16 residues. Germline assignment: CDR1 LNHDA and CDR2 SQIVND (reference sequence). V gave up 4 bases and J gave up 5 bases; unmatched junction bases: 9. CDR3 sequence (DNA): TGTGCCAGTAGTACCATCCACAGGGGGCAGGACAATGAGCAGTTCTTC. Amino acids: CASSTIHRGQDNEQFF. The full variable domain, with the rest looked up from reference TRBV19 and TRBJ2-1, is DGGITQSPKYLFRKEGQNVTLSCEQNLNHDAMYWYRQDPGQGLRLIYYSQIVNDFQKGDIAEGYSVSREKKESFPLTVTSAQKNPTAFYLCASSTIHRGQDNEQFFGPGTRLTVL.